These T cell receptor beta chains were read from a single sample in a study of identical twins. Via MiXCR, TCRdb re-called the 5' RACE reads, giving one row per CDR3 protein. There are 640,000 or so distinct CDR3 sequences in the sample; approximately 6% occur only once, and roughly 1.8% lies in the top ten. The specimen sequenced was naive T cells sorted from blood. Receptor source: a man aged 18 to 35 in good health. Each CDR3 is given with its conserved first and last residue. The D gene is left open where the match is weak. Clone size is stated in some rows and not others, as once, few, many or a class when expanded.

v_call	j_call	d_call	clone_size	cdr3_nt	cdr3_aa
TRBV7-2	TRBJ1-2	.	.	TGTGCCAGCAGCTACTCCTCCGGGGTTCGGGGCTATGGCTACACCTTC	CASSYSSGVRGYGYTF
TRBV3-1	TRBJ2-5	.	many	TGTGCCAGCAGCCAAGGCGGAGGGCAAGAGACCCAGTACTTC	CASSQGGGQETQYF
TRBV6-4	TRBJ1-1	TRBD1	few	TGTGCCAGCATCGGACAGGGGAACACTGAAGCTTTCTTT	CASIGQGNTEAFF
TRBV11-2	TRBJ2-1	TRBD1	many	TGTGCCAGCAGACACCGGGACAGTCCAAACAATGAGCAGTTCTTC	CASRHRDSPNNEQFF
TRBV30	TRBJ2-5	TRBD1	many	TGTGCCTGGAGGGAGACAGGGCGGGAGACCCAGTACTTC	CAWRETGRETQYF
TRBV11-2	TRBJ2-2	.	few	TGTGCCAGCAGCTTAGACGTCTTTGGGGCGAACACCGGGGAGCTGTTTTTT	CASSLDVFGANTGELFF
TRBV29-1	TRBJ2-3	TRBD2	.	TGCAGCGTTGAGGGGATAGCGGGAGGGGTTGACACAGATACGCAGTATTTT	CSVEGIAGGVDTDTQYF
TRBV3-1	TRBJ2-1	TRBD2	.	TGTGCCAGCAGCCCTAGGGGACTAGCGGGAGAGGATGAGCAGTTCTTC	CASSPRGLAGEDEQFF
TRBV5-1	TRBJ1-2	.	.	TGCGCCAGCAGCCTAGCGTCGAAGACTAACTATGGCTACACCTTC	CASSLASKTNYGYTF
TRBV5-1	TRBJ2-7	.	many	TGCGCCAGCAGCTCGGACCTTTACGAGCAGTACTTC	CASSSDLYEQYF
TRBV5-1	TRBJ2-5	TRBD1	few	TGCGCCAGCAGCTTGGGGACAGGGGGGTCCCAAGAGACCCAGTACTTC	CASSLGTGGSQETQYF
TRBV7-8	TRBJ2-1	.	few	TGTGCCAGCAGCTTAGCCCGACTCCCGCTTATAAATGAGCAGTTCTTC	CASSLARLPLINEQFF
TRBV20-1	TRBJ1-4	.	many	TGCAGTGCCGACAGTTCTGCTAATGAAAAACTGTTTTTT	CSADSSANEKLFF
TRBV5-1	TRBJ2-5	TRBD1	many	TGCGCCAGCAGCTCGGACGGGACAGGCCAAGAGACCCAGTACTTC	CASSSDGTGQETQYF
TRBV12-3/TRBV12-4	TRBJ1-1	.	.	TGTGCCAGCAGTTTAGGCAGGGGATTGGGGAACACTGAAGCTTTCTTT	CASSLGRGLGNTEAFF
TRBV6-5	TRBJ2-3	.	.	TGTGCCAGCAGTTACTCGTCCAGCACAGATACGCAGTATTTT	CASSYSSSTDTQYF
TRBV20-1	TRBJ2-5	TRBD2	few	TGCAGTGCTAGAGATCTCCGTGACGGGAGGGCCGGAGAGACCCAGTACTTC	CSARDLRDGRAGETQYF
TRBV29-1	TRBJ1-2	TRBD1	many	TGCAGCGCCTCGGACAGGGACGGCTACACCTTC	CSASDRDGYTF
TRBV18	TRBJ2-2	.	few	TGTGCCAGCTCACATGCTGACCAGACGAACACCGGGGAGCTGTTTTTT	CASSHADQTNTGELFF
TRBV18	TRBJ1-2	.	many	TGTGCCAGCTCACCTTCCGGACCTAACTATGGCTACACCTTC	CASSPSGPNYGYTF
TRBV7-9	TRBJ2-5	.	many	TGTGCCAGCAGCTTTTTGCAGGGAGGAGAGACCCAGTACTTC	CASSFLQGGETQYF
TRBV10-3	TRBJ1-6	.	many	TGTGCCATCAGTGAGCGTAGCCAGCTCCACTTT	CAISERSQLHF
TRBV4-3	TRBJ2-2	.	many	TGCGCCAGCAGCCAGGCACCGGGAAGGCGGGACACCGGGGAGCTGTTTTTT	CASSQAPGRRDTGELFF
TRBV20-1	TRBJ2-6	TRBD1	many	TGCAGTGGTTTTACAGGGGTTGGGGCCAACGTCCTGACTTTC	CSGFTGVGANVLTF
TRBV10-3	TRBJ1-4	.	.	TGTGCCATCAGTATTTCGGCTAATGAAAAACTGTTTTTT	CAISISANEKLFF
TRBV5-1	TRBJ2-7	TRBD1	many	TGCGCCAGCAGCTTAGGGACAGGGTACTACGAGCAGTACTTC	CASSLGTGYYEQYF
TRBV9	TRBJ2-2	.	many	TGTGCCAGCAGCGTAGGCGGGGAGCTGTTTTTT	CASSVGGELFF
TRBV15	TRBJ2-1	TRBD2	many	TGTGCCACCAGCGGACTAGCGGGAGGGAAAAATGAGCAGTTCTTC	CATSGLAGGKNEQFF
TRBV6-2/TRBV6-3	TRBJ1-1	TRBD1	once	TGTGCCAGCAGTTTCGGGACAGCAAGGACTGAAGCTTTCTTT	CASSFGTARTEAFF
TRBV20-1	TRBJ2-7	.	many	TGCAGTGCTAGACTGAATTACGAGCAGTACTTC	CSARLNYEQYF
TRBV12-3/TRBV12-4	TRBJ2-3	.	many	TGTGCCAGCAGGCCCCTGAAAGCAGATACGCAGTATTTT	CASRPLKADTQYF
TRBV7-9	TRBJ2-2	.	few	TGTGCCAGCAGCTTGTCGGGGACCCGCACCGGGGAGCTGTTTTTT	CASSLSGTRTGELFF
TRBV20-1	TRBJ2-3	TRBD2	.	TGCAGTGCTAGATCCTGGACTAGCGGGAGGCCCACTAGCACAGATACGCAGTATTTT	CSARSWTSGRPTSTDTQYF
TRBV5-1	TRBJ1-6	TRBD1	many	TGCGCCAGCAGCGTTGGACAGGGGGCCAATTCACCCCTCCACTTT	CASSVGQGANSPLHF
TRBV7-9	TRBJ2-1	TRBD2	few	TGTGCCAGCAGCGATGGGAGGGGCCCTTACTACAATGAGCAGTTCTTC	CASSDGRGPYYNEQFF
TRBV10-3	TRBJ2-1	.	many	TGTGCCAGTTCTCCTAGCTTCTATGAGCAGTTCTTC	CASSPSFYEQFF
TRBV5-1	TRBJ2-6	.	.	TGCGCCAGCAGCTTGGGGGACGGCTCTGGGGCCAACGTCCTGACTTTC	CASSLGDGSGANVLTF